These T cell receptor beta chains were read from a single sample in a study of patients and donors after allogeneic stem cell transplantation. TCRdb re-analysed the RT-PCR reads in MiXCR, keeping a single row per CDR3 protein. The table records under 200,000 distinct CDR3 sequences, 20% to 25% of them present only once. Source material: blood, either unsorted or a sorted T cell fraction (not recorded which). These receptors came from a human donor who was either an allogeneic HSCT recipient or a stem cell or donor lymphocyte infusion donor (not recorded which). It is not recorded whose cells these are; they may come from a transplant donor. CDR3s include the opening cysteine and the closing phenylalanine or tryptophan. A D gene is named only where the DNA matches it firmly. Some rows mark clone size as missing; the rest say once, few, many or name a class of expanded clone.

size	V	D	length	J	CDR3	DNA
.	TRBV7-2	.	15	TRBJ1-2	CASSDQLESYYGYTF	TGTGCCAGCAGCGACCAGCTTGAATCCTACTATGGCTACACCTTC
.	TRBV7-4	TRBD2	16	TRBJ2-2	CASSRLAGQNTGELFF	TGTGCCAGCAGCCGGCTAGCGGGACAAAACACCGGGGAGCTGTTTTTT
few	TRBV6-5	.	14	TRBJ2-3	CASSYRDPTDTQYF	TGTGCCAGCAGTTATAGAGACCCAACAGATACGCAGTATTTT
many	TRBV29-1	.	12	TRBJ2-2	CSIILGAGELFF	TGCAGCATCATCCTGGGCGCCGGGGAGCTGTTTTTT
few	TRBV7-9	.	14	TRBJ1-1	CASSPVPWQTEAFF	TGTGCCAGCAGCCCGGTCCCCTGGCAGACTGAAGCTTTCTTT
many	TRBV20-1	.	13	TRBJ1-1	CSASRGVDTEAFF	TGCAGTGCTAGTCGGGGGGTGGACACTGAAGCTTTCTTT
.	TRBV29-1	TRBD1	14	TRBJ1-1	CSVDRTGTNTEAFF	TGCAGCGTAGATAGGACAGGAACGAACACTGAAGCTTTCTTT
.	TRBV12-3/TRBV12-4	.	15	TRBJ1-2	CASSSTGKANYGYTF	TGTGCCAGCAGTTCAACAGGGAAGGCTAACTATGGCTACACCTTC
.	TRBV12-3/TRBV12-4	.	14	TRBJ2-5	CASSWGGPQETQYF	TGTGCCAGCAGTTGGGGAGGCCCCCAAGAGACCCAGTACTTC
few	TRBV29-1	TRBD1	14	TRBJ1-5	CSVTGQGKGQPQHF	TGCAGCGTCACGGGACAGGGAAAGGGTCAGCCCCAGCATTTT
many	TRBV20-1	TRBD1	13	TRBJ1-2	CSASDRAMDGYTF	TGCAGTGCCTCCGACAGGGCGATGGATGGCTACACCTTC
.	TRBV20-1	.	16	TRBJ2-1	CSARDLGVASNNEQFF	TGCAGTGCTAGAGATCTTGGGGTGGCTAGTAACAATGAGCAGTTCTTC
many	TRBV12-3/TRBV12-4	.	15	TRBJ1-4	CASSLGWGRDEKLFF	TGTGCCAGCAGTTTGGGCTGGGGCCGAGATGAAAAACTGTTTTTT
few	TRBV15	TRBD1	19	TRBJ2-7	CATSRGVLGGQGNYYEQYF	TGTGCCACCAGCAGAGGAGTTCTAGGGGGACAGGGAAACTACTACGAGCAGTACTTC
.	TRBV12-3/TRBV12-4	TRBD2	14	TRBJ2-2	CASDGLAGPGELFF	TGTGCCAGCGATGGGCTAGCGGGGCCCGGGGAGCTGTTTTTT
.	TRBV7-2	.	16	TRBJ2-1	CASSLAPSGASKGQFF	TGTGCCAGCAGCTTAGCCCCCAGTGGGGCCTCAAAGGGGCAGTTCTTC
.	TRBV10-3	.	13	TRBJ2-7	CAIRGDVSYEQYF	TGTGCCATCAGAGGGGACGTCTCCTACGAGCAGTACTTC
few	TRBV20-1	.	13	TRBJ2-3	CSARTVVTDTQYF	TGCAGTGCTCGGACGGTGGTAACAGATACGCAGTATTTT
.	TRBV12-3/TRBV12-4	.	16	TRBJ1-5	CASSISWGLQNQPQHF	TGTGCCAGCAGTATAAGCTGGGGACTGCAGAATCAGCCCCAGCATTTT
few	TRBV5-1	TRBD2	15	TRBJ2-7	CASRLTSGEYYEQYF	TGCGCCAGCAGGCTCACTAGCGGGGAATACTACGAGCAGTACTTC
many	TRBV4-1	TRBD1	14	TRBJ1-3	CASSRTGDGNTIYF	TGCGCCAGCAGCCGGACAGGGGACGGAAACACCATATATTTT
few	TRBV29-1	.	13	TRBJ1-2	CSVEHARDYGYTF	TGCAGCGTTGAACACGCCAGGGACTATGGCTACACCTTC